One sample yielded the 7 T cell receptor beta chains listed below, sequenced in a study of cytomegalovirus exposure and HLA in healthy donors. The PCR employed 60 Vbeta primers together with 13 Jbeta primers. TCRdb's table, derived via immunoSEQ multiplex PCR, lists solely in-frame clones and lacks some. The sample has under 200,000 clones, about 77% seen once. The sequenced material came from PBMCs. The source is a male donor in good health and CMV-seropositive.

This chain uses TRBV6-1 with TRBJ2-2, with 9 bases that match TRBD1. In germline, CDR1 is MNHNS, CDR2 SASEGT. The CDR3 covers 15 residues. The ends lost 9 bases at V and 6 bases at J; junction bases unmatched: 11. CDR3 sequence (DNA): TGTGCCAGGGGGGAGGGACAGGGAGAGGCCGGGGAGCTGTTTTTT. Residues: CARGEGQGEAGELFF.

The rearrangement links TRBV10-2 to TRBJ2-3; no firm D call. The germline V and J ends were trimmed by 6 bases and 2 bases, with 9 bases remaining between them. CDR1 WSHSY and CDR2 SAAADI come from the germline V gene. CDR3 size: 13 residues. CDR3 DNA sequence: TGCGCCAGCAGGCACTCTAACACAGATACGCAGTATTTT. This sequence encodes CASRHSNTDTQYF.

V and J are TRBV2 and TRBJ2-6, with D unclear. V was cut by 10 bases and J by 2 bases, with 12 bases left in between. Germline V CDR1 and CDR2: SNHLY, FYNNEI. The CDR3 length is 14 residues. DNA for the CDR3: TGTGCCACCAAACTTGGTGCTGGGGCCAACGTCCTGACTTTC. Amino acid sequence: CATKLGAGANVLTF.

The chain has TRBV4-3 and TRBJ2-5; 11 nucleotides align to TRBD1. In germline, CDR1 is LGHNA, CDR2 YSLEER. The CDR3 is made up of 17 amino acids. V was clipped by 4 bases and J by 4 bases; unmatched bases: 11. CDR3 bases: TGCGCCAGCAGCCGAGAGAGGACAGGGGGCGTTTCAGAGACCCAGTACTTC. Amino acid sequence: CASSRERTGGVSETQYF.

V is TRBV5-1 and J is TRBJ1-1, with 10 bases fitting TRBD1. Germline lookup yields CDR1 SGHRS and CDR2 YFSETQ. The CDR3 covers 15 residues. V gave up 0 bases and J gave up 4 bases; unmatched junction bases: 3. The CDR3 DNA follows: TGCGCCAGCAGCTTGGGACAGGGGGCAATCACTGAAGCTTTCTTT. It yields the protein CASSLGQGAITEAFF.

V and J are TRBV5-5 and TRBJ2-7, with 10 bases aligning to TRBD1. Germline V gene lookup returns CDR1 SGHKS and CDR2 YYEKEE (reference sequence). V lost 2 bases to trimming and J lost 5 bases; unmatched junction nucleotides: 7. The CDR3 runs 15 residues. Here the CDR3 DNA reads TGTGCCAGCAGCTTTGGGGGACAGGGGTCCGACGAGCAGTACTTC. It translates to CASSFGGQGSDEQYF.

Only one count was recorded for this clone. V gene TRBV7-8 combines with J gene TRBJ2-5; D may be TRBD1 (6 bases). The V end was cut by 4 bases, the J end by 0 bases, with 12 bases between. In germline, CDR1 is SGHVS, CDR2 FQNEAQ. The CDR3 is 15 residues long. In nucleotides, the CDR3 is TGTGCCAGCAGCTACGAAGGACAGAACCAAGAGACCCAGTACTTC. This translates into CASSYEGQNQETQYF.